A selection of T cell receptor beta chains follows, all from one sample in a study of vaccination and CD4 T cells after COVID-19. These receptors' antigens are unknown. TCRdb passed the PCR reads through MiXCR, listing each CDR3 protein once. The sample has about 17,000 distinct CDR3 sequences; around 45% are singletons. Material: CD4+ T cells from blood, cultured in vitro, obtained before SARS-CoV-2 vaccination. These receptors were collected from a human donor who received a COVID-19 vaccine. Both conserved end residues are part of each CDR3. A D gene is named only where the DNA matches it firmly. Part of the rows lack a size; the others show once, few, many or a class for expanded clones.

size	D	V	J	DNA	CDR3
.	.	TRBV7-8	TRBJ1-2	TGTGCCAGCAGCTTATCGAGTGCGGATGGCTACACCTTC	CASSLSSADGYTF
.	.	TRBV20-1	TRBJ1-4	TGCAGTGCCTATGACAGGTCAAAGGCTAATGAAAAACTGTTTTTT	CSAYDRSKANEKLFF
.	TRBD1	TRBV10-3	TRBJ1-2	TGTGCCATCAGTGAGGGACAGGGGTCGAATGACTATGGCTACACCTTC	CAISEGQGSNDYGYTF
.	.	TRBV20-1	TRBJ1-1	TGCAGTGCTAGAGATGGTGCGGTGAACACTGAAGCTTTCTTT	CSARDGAVNTEAFF
.	TRBD1	TRBV19	TRBJ2-7	TGTGCCAGTAGTATTCCAGGGACAGGAACCTACGAGCAGTACTTC	CASSIPGTGTYEQYF
few	.	TRBV7-9	TRBJ2-3	TGTGCCAGCAGCTTAGTCTCGGGGGGCACAGATACGCAGTATTTT	CASSLVSGGTDTQYF
few	TRBD1	TRBV15	TRBJ1-4	TGTGCCACCAGTCTGAGGACAGGGGGCGAAAAACTGTTTTTT	CATSLRTGGEKLFF
.	.	TRBV20-1	TRBJ2-2	TGCAGTGCTAGGGGGATGTCGTCCGGGGAGCTGTTTTTT	CSARGMSSGELFF
.	.	TRBV7-9	TRBJ1-5	TGTGCCAGCAGCTTACTAGCGTATCAGCCCCAGCATTTT	CASSLLAYQPQHF
.	.	TRBV7-9	TRBJ1-2	TGTGCCAGCAGCTTGGACGGCAGACCCTATGGCTACACCTTC	CASSLDGRPYGYTF
few	.	TRBV6-2/TRBV6-3	TRBJ1-5	TGTGCCAGCAGTTACAGGGAGTCGAATCAGCCCCAGCATTTT	CASSYRESNQPQHF
.	TRBD1	TRBV20-1	TRBJ1-1	TGCAGTGCACACCCCCGGGACAGGGCTACTGAAGCTTTCTTT	CSAHPRDRATEAFF
.	TRBD1	TRBV19	TRBJ2-3	TGTGCCAGTAGCCTGGAAGGGGCAGGGGGCCCTAGCACAGATACGCAGTATTTT	CASSLEGAGGPSTDTQYF
.	TRBD1	TRBV28	TRBJ1-6	TGTGCCAGCAGTTTAGTTAGGGGGCCCTATAATTCACCCCTCCACTTT	CASSLVRGPYNSPLHF
few	.	TRBV20-1	TRBJ2-1	TGCAGTGCTTCACAACAGGGAATTAGTGTCAATGAGCAGTTCTTC	CSASQQGISVNEQFF
once	.	TRBV24-1	TRBJ1-5	TGTGCCACCAGTGGTCCCACGTCCGGCAATCAGCCCCAGCATTTT	CATSGPTSGNQPQHF
.	.	TRBV20-1	TRBJ2-2	TGCAGTGCTAGAGGGATGACCCTTAGCACCGGGGAGCTGTTTTTT	CSARGMTLSTGELFF
.	TRBD1	TRBV5-4	TRBJ2-7	TGTGCCAGCAGCTTCCAGGGGGCCTACGAGCAGTACTTC	CASSFQGAYEQYF
.	.	TRBV19	TRBJ2-6	TGTGCCAGTAGTATAGACCGTTCTGGGGCCAACGTCCTGACTTTC	CASSIDRSGANVLTF
.	TRBD2	TRBV25-1	TRBJ2-3	TGTGCCAGCAGTAGAACTAGCGGGCGCACAGATACGCAGTATTTT	CASSRTSGRTDTQYF
.	TRBD1	TRBV2	TRBJ1-1	TGTGCCAGCACTACTCTCCGGACAGGCGCGGGGGGATATCATGGGACTGAAGCTTTCTTT	CASTTLRTGAGGYHGTEAFF
few	.	TRBV7-2	TRBJ1-5	TGTGCCAGCAGCTTAAAGGGTGGGGAACAGCCCCAGCATTTT	CASSLKGGEQPQHF
.	.	TRBV6-2/TRBV6-3	TRBJ2-6	TGTGCCAGCACAAACGGGGGCTCTGGGGCCAACGTCCTGACTTTC	CASTNGGSGANVLTF
.	.	TRBV10-3	TRBJ2-1	TGTGCCATCGGTCTCACCCGACCCTCCTACAATGAGCAGTTCTTC	CAIGLTRPSYNEQFF
.	.	TRBV6-1	TRBJ2-5	TGTGCCAGCAGCTCCGCCCTAGGGACCCAGTACTTC	CASSSALGTQYF
few	.	TRBV10-3	TRBJ1-5	TGTGCCATCAGTGAGTCGAGGGAGTATAATCAGCCCCAGCATTTT	CAISESREYNQPQHF
.	.	TRBV19	TRBJ1-3	TGTGCCAGTAGTATGAGGGCTCGAACCATATATTTT	CASSMRARTIYF